This is a list of T cell receptor beta chains from one sample in a study of T cells in Graves' hyperthyroidism and ophthalmopathy. TCRdb re-analysed the multiplex PCR reads in MiXCR, keeping a single row per CDR3 protein. Here the sample spans about 700,000 distinct CDR3 sequences, 14% being singletons. Sequencing was carried out using blood. Receptor source: a woman younger than 30 with Graves' hyperthyroidism. CDR3s include the opening cysteine and the closing phenylalanine or tryptophan. The D gene is left open where the match is weak. The size of a clone is reported for some rows only, either as once, few or many, or as a class for expanded clones.

abundance	v_gene	d_gene	j_gene	CDR3aa	CDR3nt
few	TRBV4-1	-	TRBJ1-2	CASSQVGRGARANGYTF	TGCGCCAGCAGCCAAGTTGGCCGGGGCGCCCGAGCGAATGGCTACACCTTC
-	TRBV6-1	-	TRBJ2-7	CASSGEGSPYEQYF	TGTGCCAGCAGTGGGGAAGGGTCCCCCTACGAGCAGTACTTC
many	TRBV30	-	TRBJ1-2	CAWSWTANYGYTF	TGTGCCTGGAGTTGGACGGCTAACTATGGCTACACCTTC
-	TRBV20-1	TRBD2	TRBJ2-1	CSAATGTSGAAYNEQFF	TGCAGTGCAGCTACCGGGACTAGCGGGGCCGCTTACAATGAGCAGTTCTTC
many	TRBV20-1	TRBD1	TRBJ2-4	CSASTGGRNIQYF	TGCAGTGCTAGCACAGGGGGCCGGAACATTCAGTACTTC
-	TRBV28	-	TRBJ2-1	CASSPGLVDWSSYNEQFF	TGTGCCAGCAGTCCGGGACTCGTGGATTGGAGCTCCTACAATGAGCAGTTCTTC
many	TRBV11-2	TRBD2	TRBJ2-1	CASSPISGRANEQFF	TGTGCCAGCAGCCCGATAAGCGGGAGGGCCAATGAGCAGTTCTTC
-	TRBV6-1	-	TRBJ1-1	CASWTSNTEAFF	TGTGCCAGCTGGACCAGCAACACTGAAGCTTTCTTT
many	TRBV12-3/TRBV12-4	-	TRBJ1-1	CASSFHDSNTEAFF	TGTGCCAGCAGTTTCCACGACAGCAACACTGAAGCTTTCTTT
many	TRBV11-3	-	TRBJ2-1	CASSPDGTSYNEQFF	TGTGCCAGCAGCCCCGACGGGACCTCCTACAATGAGCAGTTCTTC
many	TRBV7-8	-	TRBJ2-5	CASSFRSKFAGSEETQYF	TGTGCCAGCAGCTTCCGCTCGAAGTTTGCTGGGTCGGAAGAGACCCAGTACTTC
many	TRBV2	TRBD1	TRBJ1-2	CASSATGGDYGYTF	TGTGCCAGCAGTGCTACAGGGGGCGACTATGGCTACACCTTC
many	TRBV18	-	TRBJ1-1	CASSPVSLGENTEAFF	TGTGCCAGCTCACCGGTCTCGTTGGGGGAGAACACTGAAGCTTTCTTT
many	TRBV12-3/TRBV12-4	-	TRBJ2-3	CASTPGLLRTDTQYF	TGTGCCAGCACCCCGGGACTTCTCAGAACCGATACGCAGTATTTT
many	TRBV19	-	TRBJ1-5	CASSIMGNQPQHF	TGTGCCAGTAGTATTATGGGCAATCAGCCCCAGCATTTT
few	TRBV20-1	-	TRBJ1-4	CSARTRSNEKLFF	TGCAGTGCTCGGACCCGGAGTAATGAAAAACTGTTTTTT
-	TRBV6-2/TRBV6-3	-	TRBJ2-1	CASSYPHGEKNEQFF	TGTGCCAGCAGTTACCCCCATGGGGAGAAGAATGAGCAGTTCTTC
few	TRBV28	TRBD1	TRBJ2-2	CASSSADRGFTGELFF	TGTGCCAGCAGTTCCGCGGACAGGGGATTTACCGGGGAGCTGTTTTTT
many	TRBV11-2	TRBD1	TRBJ2-1	CASSPGTGGNEQFF	TGTGCCAGCAGTCCCGGGACAGGGGGGAATGAGCAGTTCTTC
-	TRBV10-1	TRBD1	TRBJ2-1	CASSETGGPYNEQFF	TGCGCCAGCAGTGAGACAGGGGGACCCTACAATGAGCAGTTCTTC
few	TRBV2	-	TRBJ1-4	CASSGEEKLFF	TGTGCCAGCAGTGGGGAGGAAAAACTGTTTTTT
many	TRBV7-9	-	TRBJ2-7	CASSSYVQAPGPYEQYF	TGTGCCAGCAGCTCCTACGTCCAGGCCCCGGGTCCCTACGAGCAGTACTTC
many	TRBV6-2/TRBV6-3	-	TRBJ2-7	CASREEIYEQYF	TGTGCCAGCAGAGAGGAGATCTACGAGCAGTACTTC
many	TRBV5-1	-	TRBJ2-3	CASSPGPMSTDTQYF	TGCGCCAGCAGCCCCGGACCGATGAGCACAGATACGCAGTATTTT
many	TRBV7-2	TRBD1	TRBJ1-1	CASRFSTGRTEAFF	TGTGCCAGCAGGTTTTCGACAGGGCGGACTGAAGCTTTCTTT
few	TRBV29-1	TRBD1	TRBJ2-3	CSFRDRVTDTQYF	TGCAGCTTCCGGGACAGGGTCACAGATACGCAGTATTTT
few	TRBV11-2	-	TRBJ1-1	CASLWGRDTEAFF	TGTGCCAGCCTCTGGGGGAGGGACACTGAAGCTTTCTTT
few	TRBV7-9	TRBD2	TRBJ2-1	CASSLRSSGSLNEQFF	TGTGCCAGCAGCTTAAGGTCTAGCGGGTCTCTCAATGAGCAGTTCTTC
-	TRBV30	TRBD1	TRBJ2-1	CAWSLGTGYNEQFF	TGTGCCTGGAGTCTCGGGACAGGCTACAATGAGCAGTTCTTC